The 5 T cell receptor beta chains given below trace back to one sample, sequenced in a study of blood T cell repertoires in COVID-19. Only in-frame clones appear in the TCRdb table, and some are missing; sequencing was by immunoSEQ multiplex PCR. Here the sample spans over 200,000 clones, 70% to 85% being singletons. The sequencing input was PBMCs or T cells enriched from blood (not recorded which). These receptors were taken from a man aged 60-69 years who had recovered from COVID-19.

This sequence joins TRBV6-1 and TRBJ1-2; 7 bases map to TRBD1. The V gene's germline CDR1 is MNHNS and CDR2 SASEGT. V was clipped by 0 bases and J by 7 bases; unmatched bases: 2. The CDR3 totals 13 residues. This CDR3 reads CASSEASGGGYTF. The DNA of the CDR3 is TGTGCCAGCAGTGAAGCATCAGGGGGTGGCTACACCTTC.

The chain is built from TRBV3-1 (or the pseudogene TRBV3-2) and TRBJ1-3, with D hard to call. Germline V gene sequence: CDR1 LGHDT, CDR2 YNNKEL (reference sequence). The V gene lost 0 bases and the J gene lost 0 bases, with 12 bases spanning the gap. There are 17 residues in the CDR3. The CDR3 is CASSQDVAGTSGNTIYF. CDR3 coding DNA: TGTGCCAGCAGCCAAGATGTCGCGGGAACCTCTGGAAACACCATATATTTT.

The gene calls are TRBV18 and TRBJ2-7; possibly TRBD1 for D (6 bases). V was shortened by 1 base and J by 0 bases, with 10 bases between the two germline ends. The CDR3 contains 15 residues. Germline CDR1 reads KGHSH; CDR2 reads LQKENI. The CDR3 spells CASSPQVDSSYEQYF. The CDR3 region has the DNA TGTGCCAGCTCACCACAGGTGGACAGCTCCTACGAGCAGTACTTC. The variable domain in full, completed from reference TRBV18 and TRBJ2-7, reads NAGVMQNPRHLVRRRGQEARLRCSPMKGHSHVYWYRQLPEEGLKFMVYLQKENIIDESGMPKERFSAEFPKEGPSILRIQQVVRGDSAAYFCASSPQVDSSYEQYFGPGTRLTVT.

The V and J genes are TRBV3-1 (or the pseudogene TRBV3-2) and TRBJ1-2, with 8 nucleotides matching TRBD1. Germline-derived CDR1 and CDR2 are LGHDT and YNNKEL (reference sequence). There are 16 residues in the CDR3. With 3 bases clipped from V and 4 bases from J, the junction kept 10 bases outside the gene matches. The CDR3 sequence: CASSHHWHRGTYGYTF. The CDR3 DNA is TGTGCCAGCAGCCATCATTGGCACAGGGGGACCTATGGCTACACCTTC.

The chain employs TRBV5-1 and TRBJ1-2, with 8 bases that match TRBD1. Unmatched junction bases numbered 5, after V lost 4 bases and J lost 3 bases. The germline CDR1 and CDR2 sequences are SGHRS and YFSETQ. This CDR3 contains 14 residues. CDR3 DNA: TGCGCCAGCAGCCTATACAGGGGGGACTATGGCTACACCTTC. Translation: CASSLYRGDYGYTF.